Listed here are 21 T cell receptor beta chains from one sample, sequenced in a study of cytomegalovirus exposure and HLA in healthy donors. TCRdb keeps only in-frame clones here, not all; method: immunoSEQ multiplex PCR. The table includes roughly 67,000 clones, about 91% detected once. The sample was PBMCs. All receptors come from a man aged 18 to 30 in good health and CMV-seronegative.

This chain uses TRBV7-2 with TRBJ1-4, with 9 bases lining up with TRBD1. The J segment lost 0 bases and the V segment lost 5 bases, leaving 4 bases of the junction unmatched. The V gene's germline CDR1 is SGHTA and CDR2 FQGNSA. CDR3 length equals 16 residues. The CDR3 loop reads CASSRGQGTTNEKLFF. The CDR3 bases are TGTGCCAGCAGCCGAGGACAGGGGACAACTAATGAAAAACTGTTTTTT.

The chain is built from TRBV7-2 and TRBJ2-1, with 11 bases aligning to TRBD2. Germline trimming cut 1 base from V and 7 bases from J; bases unmatched to any gene: 3. The CDR3 loop spans 15 amino acids. Germline V lookup: CDR1 SGHTA, CDR2 FQGNSA. CDR3 amino acids: CASSLGLAGNNEQFF. CDR3 DNA: TGTGCCAGCAGCTTAGGACTAGCGGGGAATAATGAGCAGTTCTTC.

This chain links TRBV19 with TRBJ1-2, with TRBD1 matching over 9 bases. J was trimmed by 5 bases and V by 0 bases; bases with no gene match: 7. CDR1 is LNHDA, CDR2 SQIVND, per germline (reference sequence). This CDR3 has 16 amino acids. The CDR3 nucleotides read TGTGCCAGTAGTATAGATCTCGTAGACAGGGGGTATGGCTACACCTTC. Encoded protein: CASSIDLVDRGYGYTF. The full variable domain, its missing parts supplied by reference TRBV19 and TRBJ1-2, is DGGITQSPKYLFRKEGQNVTLSCEQNLNHDAMYWYRQDPGQGLRLIYYSQIVNDFQKGDIAEGYSVSREKKESFPLTVTSAQKNPTAFYLCASSIDLVDRGYGYTFGSGTRLTVV.

The rearrangement uses TRBV20-1 and TRBJ1-2, with D unclear. The ends were cut back, 4 bases at V and 5 bases at J, with 8 bases in the middle. The CDR3 has 11 amino acids. Germline V lookup: CDR1 DFQATT, CDR2 SNEGSKA (reference sequence). The CDR3 sequence is CSANADYGYTF. The CDR3 DNA sequence: TGCAGTGCTAATGCGGATTATGGCTACACCTTC.

The chain joins TRBV19 to TRBJ1-2; D unclear. The CDR3 contains 15 residues. Trimming shortened V by 1 base and J by 6 bases, and 15 bases separated the two germline ends. The germline V gene encodes CDR1 LNHDA and CDR2 SQIVND (reference sequence). CDR3 DNA sequence: TGTGCCAGTAGTATAGCCTACGAGAGGAGTGATGGCTACACCTTC. Protein: CASSIAYERSDGYTF.

The chain uses TRBV10-3 and TRBJ1-1; TRBD1 might be the D (6 bases). CDR3 length: 22 amino acids. V lost 4 bases, J lost 0 bases, and 33 bases lay in between. Germline values: CDR1 ENHRY, CDR2 SYGVKD. In nucleotides, the CDR3 is TGTGCCATCAGTGCTCAGACCGGTAATTGGGAACAGGGAAACAACATGAACACTGAAGCTTTCTTT. Protein product: CAISAQTGNWEQGNNMNTEAFF.

The chain joins TRBV9 to TRBJ2-2, with 8 bases aligning to TRBD1. V lost 4 bases and J lost 6; bases outside the gene matches: 8. The CDR3 length is 15 residues. Germline lookup yields CDR1 SGDLS and CDR2 YYNGEE. CDR3 region: CASSPRDRKAGELFF. CDR3 nucleotides: TGTGCCAGCAGCCCCCGGGACAGGAAGGCCGGGGAGCTGTTTTTT.

A few counts support this clone. The chain has TRBV18 and TRBJ1-1; D may be TRBD1 (6 bases). V was pared by 3 bases and J by 2 bases, with 10 bases between. Germline CDR1 reads KGHSH; CDR2 reads LQKENI. This CDR3 has 14 amino acids. The CDR3, as DNA: TGTGCCAGCTCACCTCAGGGGTTCAACACTGAAGCTTTCTTT. Its protein product is CASSPQGFNTEAFF.

The rearrangement links TRBV4-2 to TRBJ2-1; TRBD2 matches 10 bases. Germline V CDR1 and CDR2: LGHNA, YNFKEQ. The CDR3 has 15 residues. Unmatched junction bases numbered 7, after V lost 5 bases and J lost 6 bases. The CDR3 DNA reads as TGTGCCAGCAGCAAGGGGGTAGCGGGAGGCAATGAGCAGTTCTTC. Translation: CASSKGVAGGNEQFF.

This chain connects TRBV9 to TRBJ2-5, with D possibly being TRBD2 (6 bases). Germline V gives CDR1 SGDLS, CDR2 YYNGEE. The CDR3 has 16 amino acids. The ends were cut back, 3 bases at V and 5 bases at J, with 20 bases in the middle. CDR3 sequence: CASSASGLAFLETQYF. The CDR3 coding sequence is TGTGCCAGCAGCGCATCGGGACTGGCCTTTTTGGAGACCCAGTACTTC. The full variable domain, its missing parts supplied by reference TRBV9 and TRBJ2-5, is DSGVTQTPKHLITATGQRVTLRCSPRSGDLSVYWYQQSLDQGLQFLIQYYNGEERAKGNILERFSAQQFPDLHSELNLSSLELGDSALYFCASSASGLAFLETQYFGPGTRLLVL.

The chain combines TRBV10-3 with TRBJ2-6, with 9 bases aligning to TRBD1. V shed 4 bases, J shed 2 bases, and the junction held 9 bases outside the gene matches. This CDR3 region has 18 residues. Germline V gene data show CDR1 as ENHRY and CDR2 as SYGVKD. This chain's CDR3 is CAISAVPTGGAGANVLTF. The CDR3 DNA follows: TGTGCCATCAGTGCTGTCCCTACAGGGGGCGCTGGGGCCAACGTCCTGACTTTC.

The chain recombines TRBV30 with TRBJ2-7, with a tentative D call TRBD2 (6 bases). Germline V lookup: CDR1 GTSNPN, CDR2 SVGIG (reference sequence). The CDR3 is 14 amino acids. Trimming removed 2 bases from V and 2 bases from J, with 13 bases in between. The CDR3 region is CAWSPSPGAYEQYF. The CDR3 coding sequence is TGTGCCTGGAGTCCCTCCCCGGGGGCCTACGAGCAGTACTTC.

This clone appeared once. The chain employs TRBV27 and TRBJ1-1; tentatively, D is TRBD1 (5 bases). Trimming removed 5 bases from V and 7 bases from J, with 8 bases in between. The germline V gene encodes CDR1 MNHEY and CDR2 SMNVEV (reference sequence). This CDR3 contains 11 residues. The CDR3 DNA reads TGTGCCAGCAGTATTAGGGGTGAAGCTTTCTTT. This translates into CASSIRGEAFF.

The CDR3 here is CASSSPGQAYGYTF. The CDR3 nucleotides are TGTGCCAGCAGTTCCCCGGGACAGGCGTATGGCTACACCTTC. J is TRBJ1-2 and V is TRBV28; 8 nucleotides line up with TRBD1. CDR1 and CDR2 from the germline V gene are MDHEN and SYDVKM. This CDR3 region has 14 residues. Trimming at V came to 4 bases and at J to 5 bases, leaving 6 bases not matched to a gene.

CDR3 sequence reads: CASSLGFGRGTEAFF. CDR3 in DNA: TGTGCCAGCAGCTTAGGTTTCGGGAGAGGCACTGAAGCTTTCTTT. The rearrangement joins TRBV7-2 to TRBJ1-1; D is undetermined. CDR1 SGHTA and CDR2 FQGNSA come from the germline V gene. The CDR3 has 15 residues. V was cut by 1 base and J by 4 bases, with 13 bases left in between.

The DNA of the CDR3 is TGTGCCAGCAGTGCCACGAGGAATGAGCAGTTCTTC. Amino acid sequence: CASSATRNEQFF. The chain is built from TRBV6-1 and TRBJ2-1; D is uncertain. V shed 4 bases and J shed 7 bases, with 8 bases lying between them. Germline CDR1 reads MNHNS; CDR2 reads SASEGT. This CDR3 has 12 amino acids.

The chain joins TRBV29-1 to TRBJ2-1, with TRBD2 matching 7 bases. Per germline, CDR1 SQVTM and CDR2 ANQGSEA. The junction had 13 bases not matched to a gene; V was cut back by 7 bases and J by 13 bases. This CDR3 contains 12 residues. CDR3 sequence reads: CSANKGGTTQFF. In DNA, the CDR3 is TGCAGCGCGAACAAGGGAGGGACTACACAGTTCTTC.

The gene calls are TRBV7-2 and TRBJ2-1, with 10 bases that match TRBD2. This CDR3 spans 16 amino acids. Losses at the gene ends were 5 bases for V and 3 bases for J; bases not matched to a gene: 7. Per the germline V gene, CDR1 is SGHTA and CDR2 is FQGNSA. The CDR3 loop is CASSPPSGSSYNEQFF. In nucleotides, the CDR3 is TGTGCCAGCAGCCCCCCTAGCGGGAGTAGCTACAATGAGCAGTTCTTC. The whole variable domain, remainder taken from reference TRBV7-2 and TRBJ2-1, is GAGVSQSPSNKVTEKGKDVELRCDPISGHTALYWYRQSLGQGLEFLIYFQGNSAPDKSGLPSDRFSAERTGGSVSTLTIQRTQQEDSAVYLCASSPPSGSSYNEQFFGPGTRLTVL.

The J gene is TRBJ2-5, the V gene TRBV6-5, with a tentative D call TRBD1 (6 bases). CDR1 is MNHEY, CDR2 SVGAGI, per germline. Trimming removed 5 bases from V and 5 bases from J, with 12 bases in between. This CDR3 region has 13 residues. CDR3 nucleotide sequence: TGTGCCAGCAGTCGGGACAACGGCGAGACCCAGTACTTC. Its protein is CASSRDNGETQYF.

This chain uses TRBV5-8 with TRBJ2-1, with 9 bases matching TRBD1. The germline V gene encodes CDR1 SGHTS and CDR2 YDEGEE. The CDR3 contains 15 residues. V dropped 4 bases and J dropped 6; count of bases not matched to a gene: 8. DNA of the CDR3: TGTGCCAGCAGCAACCGGGACAGGGTGAGCAATGAGCAGTTCTTC. Translating it yields CASSNRDRVSNEQFF.

In nucleotides, the CDR3 is TGCGCCAGCAGCTGGGGGGTCCAAGAGACCCAGTACTTC. Protein: CASSWGVQETQYF. The rearrangement uses TRBV5-1 and TRBJ2-5; possible D gene TRBD2, 6 bases. V gave up 3 bases and J gave up 1 base, with 7 bases separating them. The CDR3 covers 13 residues. Germline V gene lookup returns CDR1 SGHRS and CDR2 YFSETQ.